This TCR beta chain was observed in a study of Graves' ophthalmopathy and Graves' hyperthyroidism. This clonotype was found a few times. For repertoire sequencing, the TCR beta CDR3 regions were amplified from RNA transcripts. The first-round RT-PCR employed HTBI primers together with the Qiagen OneStep RT-PCR kit. A multiplex PCR was then performed as the second round. One entry per CDR3 protein results from TCRdb running MiXCR on the multiplex PCR reads. Altogether tens of thousands of distinct CDR3 sequences are present, 52% being singletons, with the ten largest covering around 19%. Ophthalmopathy donors' eye disease showed moderate-to-severe activity, CAS of at least 3, NOSPECS of at least 4 and duration under 3 months. This TCR was recovered from an adult man with Graves' ophthalmopathy. The specimen was peripheral blood.

CDR3 DNA sequence: TGCAGTGCTAGAGTAGGGATCTATGAGCAGTTCTTC. Residues: CSARVGIYEQFF. This sequence joins TRBV20-1 and TRBJ2-1; D ambiguous. Trimming cost V 1 base and J 8 bases, with 9 bases left between them. Germline CDR1 is DFQATT and CDR2 is SNEGSKA (reference sequence). The CDR3 is made up of 12 amino acids.